Following are 2 T cell receptor beta chains from one sample sequenced in a study of control samples from healthy donors and cancer patients. Assay used: immunoSEQ multiplex PCR; TCRdb lists only in-frame clones, some missing. The data hold around 78,000 clones, with about 94% observed a single time. Sequencing input: blood. The receptors were gathered from a woman younger than 30 in good health.

The chain is built from TRBV28 and TRBJ1-2; tentatively, D is TRBD1 (6 bases). CDR3 length: 16 residues. Per the germline V gene, CDR1 is MDHEN and CDR2 is SYDVKM. V dropped 6 bases and J dropped 0 bases, with 17 bases sitting between them. DNA of the CDR3: TGTGCCAGCAGGTCACCGGGACACTCTGCTAACTATGGCTACACCTTC. It is translated as CASRSPGHSANYGYTF.

This chain joins TRBV19 and TRBJ2-7, with D possibly matching TRBD1 (6 bases). Germline CDR1 is LNHDA and CDR2 is SQIVND (reference sequence). Trimming pared 2 bases from V and 3 bases from J, leaving 11 bases between. This CDR3 spans 14 amino acids. CDR3 in amino acids: CASSIQQGDYEQYF. The CDR3, as DNA: TGTGCCAGTAGTATACAACAGGGCGACTACGAGCAGTACTTC.